Sequencing of this T cell receptor beta chain was carried out in a study of HIV-infected patients and healthy controls. As to this clonotype: As yet, its antigen is unknown.

V was shortened by 4 bases and J by 6 bases, with 16 bases between the two germline ends. Germline assignment: CDR1 SGHAT and CDR2 FQNNGV. The CDR3 has 14 residues. The repertoire came from unfractionated whole blood and reflected all unsorted peripheral T cells. Alpha and beta constant-region primers primed reverse transcription of approximately 460 ng RNA. Alpha and beta chain libraries were made separately by chain-specific third strand synthesis with multiplexing indices. A 5' RACE adapter with a random hexamer and the SP2 primer site was joined to cDNA. TCRdb re-derived calls from the 5' RACE reads in MiXCR, one entry per CDR3 protein. This table holds 15,000 or so distinct CDR3 sequences, under 9.5% found once. Study-wide findings and caveats: HIV-associated CDR3 frequencies dropped significantly during therapy; CMV-associated ones, mostly rising, changed nonsignificantly. Healthy controls carried many MAIT alpha-chain CDR3s, while HIV+ repertoires had few. Size-matching overweighted rare events from HIV-infected data when comparing patients with controls.

The V call is TRBV11-2, the J call TRBJ2-7; the D is unclear. Input material: blood. The clonotype originates from an adult in good health. This CDR3 is CASSSIGLSFEQYF. The CDR3 DNA is TGTGCCAGCAGCTCGATAGGCCTCTCTTTCGAGCAGTACTTC.